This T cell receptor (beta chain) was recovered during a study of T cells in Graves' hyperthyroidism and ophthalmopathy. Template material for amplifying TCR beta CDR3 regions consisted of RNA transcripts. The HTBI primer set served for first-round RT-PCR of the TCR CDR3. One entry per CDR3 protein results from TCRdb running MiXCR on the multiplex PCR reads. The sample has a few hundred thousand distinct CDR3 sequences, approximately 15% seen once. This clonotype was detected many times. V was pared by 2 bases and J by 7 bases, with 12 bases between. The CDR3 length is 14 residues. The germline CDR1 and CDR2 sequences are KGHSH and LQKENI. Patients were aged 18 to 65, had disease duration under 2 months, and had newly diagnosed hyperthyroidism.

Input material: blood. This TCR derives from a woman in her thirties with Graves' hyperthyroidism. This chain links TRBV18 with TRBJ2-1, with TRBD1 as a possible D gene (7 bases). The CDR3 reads CASSPGRGRNEQFF. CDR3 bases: TGTGCCAGCTCACCAGGCAGGGGGAGGAATGAGCAGTTCTTC.